This TCR beta chain was found in a study of T cells in localized non-small cell lung cancer. A word on this clone: What it binds is unknown.

V dropped 4 bases and J dropped 6; count of bases not matched to a gene: 8. The CDR3 has 16 amino acids. CDR1 is MDHEN and CDR2 is SYDVKM in the germline V gene. TCRdb keeps only in-frame clones here, not all; method: immunoSEQ multiplex PCR. This table holds 75,000 to 80,000 clones, 80% found once. Findings and caveats of the study: Elevated blood T cell density was associated with longer overall survival. Uninvolved neighboring lung showed the greatest T cell clonality, exceeding tumor. Within adjacent lung there appeared a median roughly 60 of the top 100 tumor clones.

The chain uses TRBV28 and TRBJ1-5; 11 nucleotides line up with TRBD1. The clonotype comes from a female donor of 60 years or more with stage I lung adenocarcinoma. The specimen comprised peripheral blood, sampled before any cancer treatment. In DNA form, the CDR3 reads TGTGCCAGCAGTTACGGAGGACAGGGGGCAGGTCAGCCCCAGCATTTT. This gives the protein CASSYGGQGAGQPQHF.